Listed here are 21 T cell receptor beta chains from one sample, sequenced in a study of cytomegalovirus exposure and HLA in healthy donors. Primers included in the PCR were 60 Vbeta and 13 Jbeta primers. The method was immunoSEQ multiplex PCR; TCRdb's version includes in-frame clones alone and lacks a portion of them. The sample gives more than 110,000 clones, more than 75% of which show up once; 2.5% to 3.5% is in the top ten. The sequencing sample was made of PBMCs. Every receptor here comes from a female donor in good health and CMV-seronegative.

This clone was picked up a small number of times. This chain joins TRBV10-3 and TRBJ2-1; tentatively, D is TRBD2 (5 bases). The CDR3 runs 12 residues. Trimming stripped 3 bases from V and 15 bases from J, with 15 bases between. Per the germline V gene, CDR1 is ENHRY and CDR2 is SYGVKD. The CDR3 DNA reads as TGTGCCATCAGTGACGGGATCTGGGGTTCGTTCTTC. It translates to CAISDGIWGSFF.

As concerns this clone: The junction differs from germline at one of its ends, possibly a read error. The J gene is TRBJ2-1, the V gene TRBV7-7, with D possibly matching TRBD2 (6 bases). The CDR3 covers 13 residues. Germline V lookup: CDR1 SSHAT, CDR2 FNYEAQ (reference sequence). The CDR3 loop reads CASSLDYHNEQFF. In DNA form, the CDR3 reads TGTGCTAGCAGCTTGGACTACCACAATGAGCAGTTCTTC.

This sequence joins TRBV11-2 and TRBJ2-1; 8 bases line up with TRBD1. The CDR3 loop spans 16 amino acids. Germline CDR1 and CDR2: SGHAT and FQNNGV. The J segment lost 4 bases and the V segment lost 1 base, leaving 6 bases of the junction unmatched. The CDR3 DNA is TGTGCCAGCAGCTTAGGGACAGGGAAAAGGTACAATGAGCAGTTCTTC. It yields the protein CASSLGTGKRYNEQFF.

This clone was detected only a few times. The chain recombines TRBV6-5 with TRBJ1-4; 10 bases are shared with TRBD1. The junction had 7 bases not matched to a gene; V was cut back by 6 bases and J by 6 bases. The length of the CDR3 is 15 residues. CDR1 and CDR2 from the germline V gene are MNHEY and SVGAGI. CDR3 in DNA: TGTGCCAGCAGCAGGGACAGGGGCCGAGATGAAAAACTGTTTTTT. Amino acid sequence: CASSRDRGRDEKLFF.

This chain connects TRBV7-9 to TRBJ2-2, with 7 bases fitting TRBD1. The CDR3 contains 15 residues. Germline lookup yields CDR1 SEHNR and CDR2 FQNEAQ (reference sequence). Trimming took 4 bases from V and 6 from J; bases not matched to a gene: 8. The CDR3 protein is CASSSAGGWAGELFF. CDR3 DNA sequence: TGTGCCAGCAGCTCTGCAGGGGGATGGGCCGGGGAGCTGTTTTTT.

The chain employs TRBV15 and TRBJ2-1; 10 bases agree with TRBD2. Germline CDR1 LNHNV, CDR2 YYDKDF (reference sequence). Trimming removed 5 bases from V and 8 bases from J; junction bases left unmatched: 15. The CDR3 has 17 amino acids. The CDR3 coding sequence is TGTGCCACCAGCGGCCTTGAGACTAGCGGGCCCCTCGATGAGCAGTTCTTC. Encoded protein: CATSGLETSGPLDEQFF.

The CDR3 sequence is CASSPSTGEQFF. The CDR3 nucleotides read TGCGCCAGCAGCCCGAGCACCGGTGAGCAGTTCTTC. This sequence joins TRBV4-1 and TRBJ2-1; no clear D gene. With 4 bases removed from V and 9 bases from J, the gap between germline ends came to 10 bases. CDR1 is MGHRA and CDR2 is YSYEKL in the germline V gene. This CDR3 has 12 residues.

A single count supports this clone. The chain employs TRBV6-1 and TRBJ2-7, with 7 nucleotides matching TRBD2. The CDR3 contains 13 residues. The germline V gene encodes CDR1 MNHNS and CDR2 SASEGT. V was clipped by 11 bases and J by 0 bases; unmatched bases: 7. CDR3 sequence reads: CAGGGGSSYEQYF. CDR3 nucleotides: TGTGCCGGGGGGGGAGGGTCCTCCTACGAGCAGTACTTC.

The chain has TRBV7-9 and TRBJ2-5; D may be TRBD1 (5 bases). The CDR3 contains 16 residues. V was cut by 1 base and J by 5 bases, with 17 bases left in between. Germline CDR1 reads SEHNR; CDR2 reads FQNEAQ (reference sequence). Here the CDR3 DNA reads TGTGCCAGCAGCTTAGTAGGGGTTCCGGGCCGTGAGACCCAGTACTTC. Residues: CASSLVGVPGRETQYF.

This chain connects TRBV30 to TRBJ1-3; possible D gene TRBD1, 6 bases. This CDR3 is built from 15 residues. V lost 2 bases and J 3 bases, leaving 14 bases between the germline ends. Per the germline V gene, CDR1 is GTSNPN and CDR2 is SVGIG (reference sequence). CDR3 region: CAWSHGGLYGNTIYF. Here the CDR3 DNA reads TGTGCCTGGAGTCACGGGGGGCTCTATGGAAACACCATATATTTT. Complete variable domain (other parts from reference TRBV30 and TRBJ1-3): SQTIHQWPATLVQPVGSPLSLECTVEGTSNPNLYWYRQAAGRGLQLLFYSVGIGQISSEVPQNLSASRPQDRQFILSSKKLLLSDSGFYLCAWSHGGLYGNTIYFGEGSWLTVV.

The CDR3: CASSMTAGTGPYEQYF. The DNA for the CDR3 is TGTGCCAGCAGTATGACAGCCGGGACAGGTCCCTACGAGCAGTACTTC. The chain recombines TRBV9 with TRBJ2-7; 8 nucleotides align to TRBD1. The CDR3 covers 16 residues. V shed 5 bases, J shed 2 bases, and the junction held 12 bases outside the gene matches. Germline CDR1 reads SGDLS; CDR2 reads YYNGEE.

This chain links TRBV5-1 with TRBJ1-1; 8 bases are a match to TRBD1. Germline values: CDR1 SGHRS, CDR2 YFSETQ. V lost 4 bases, J lost 2 bases, and 7 bases stayed unmatched. There are 15 residues in the CDR3. This CDR3 is CASSIQGAGNTEAFF. Here the CDR3 DNA reads TGCGCCAGCAGCATTCAGGGGGCCGGAAACACTGAAGCTTTCTTT.

This clone was seen only once. The CDR3 DNA is TGTGCCAGTAGTCGTGGGGGACAGGGGAATCAGCCCCAGCATTTT. Its protein is CASSRGGQGNQPQHF. The V and J genes are TRBV19 and TRBJ1-5; 10 bases align to TRBD1. V shed 5 bases, J shed 4 bases, and the junction held 5 bases outside the gene matches. In germline, CDR1 is LNHDA, CDR2 SQIVND (reference sequence). The CDR3 consists of 15 residues. The variable domain in full, completed from reference TRBV19 and TRBJ1-5, reads DGGITQSPKYLFRKEGQNVTLSCEQNLNHDAMYWYRQDPGQGLRLIYYSQIVNDFQKGDIAEGYSVSREKKESFPLTVTSAQKNPTAFYLCASSRGGQGNQPQHFGDGTRLSIL.

The chain has TRBV28 and TRBJ1-1; 7 positions match TRBD1. The germline V gene encodes CDR1 MDHEN and CDR2 SYDVKM. V lost 3 bases and J lost 1; bases outside the gene matches: 11. The length of the CDR3 is 17 residues. Written as DNA, the CDR3 is TGTGCCAGCAGTTTCCCCCCCGGACAGGCGGAGAACACTGAAGCTTTCTTT. Protein sequence: CASSFPPGQAENTEAFF.

The chain carries TRBV27 and TRBJ2-1, with TRBD2 matching over 8 bases. The V gene's germline CDR1 is MNHEY and CDR2 SMNVEV (reference sequence). The ends lost 2 bases at V and 6 bases at J; junction bases unmatched: 3. This CDR3 spans 14 amino acids. DNA of the CDR3: TGTGCCAGCAGTTTAGCGGGAGGACCCAATGAGCAGTTCTTC. Encoded protein: CASSLAGGPNEQFF.

This clone has just a few counts. The genes are TRBV6-5 and TRBJ2-3, with TRBD1 matching 7 bases. This CDR3 is 14 amino acids long. The germline V gene has CDR1 MNHEY and CDR2 SVGAGI. The V segment lost 6 bases and the J segment 0 bases; nucleotides outside the gene matches: 3. CDR3 sequence (DNA): TGTGCCAGCAGCCCAGGGGGTAGCACAGATACGCAGTATTTT. Translating gives CASSPGGSTDTQYF.

V is TRBV12-5 and J is TRBJ1-5; 8 bases match TRBD1. In germline, CDR1 is LGHNT, CDR2 FRNRAP. CDR3 length: 20 amino acids. V shed 6 bases and J 1 base; nucleotides not matched to a gene: 20. CDR3 coding DNA: TGTGCTAGTGGAACGACCCTCGCGGGACAGGCGGGACTGAGCAATCAGCCCCAGCATTTT. Its protein product is CASGTTLAGQAGLSNQPQHF.

V is TRBV6-1 and J is TRBJ2-7, with 8 bases fitting TRBD1. The CDR3 totals 15 residues. Germline lookup yields CDR1 MNHNS and CDR2 SASEGT. The junction had 7 bases not matched to a gene; V was cut back by 4 bases and J by 2 bases. The CDR3 DNA reads TGTGCCAGCAGTGGTTCGGACAGGGCGCCCTACGAGCAGTACTTC. Amino acids: CASSGSDRAPYEQYF.

The V gene is TRBV7-9, the J gene TRBJ2-5; 13 bases fit TRBD2. CDR1 and CDR2 from the germline V gene are SEHNR and FQNEAQ (reference sequence). The CDR3 covers 17 residues. V shed 6 bases, J shed 3 bases, and the junction held 10 bases outside the gene matches. CDR3 residues: CASRKGTSGADKETQYF. For the CDR3, the DNA is TGTGCCAGCAGAAAAGGGACTAGCGGGGCCGACAAAGAGACCCAGTACTTC.

This clone was detected only a few times. The chain couples TRBV7-8 to TRBJ2-1, with TRBD2 identical over 10 bases. Trimming cost V 8 bases and J 3 bases; bases outside gene matches: 7. The CDR3 contains 15 residues. CDR1 and CDR2 from the germline V gene are SGHVS and FQNEAQ. CDR3 region: CASAERGGVYNEQFF. CDR3 nucleotides: TGTGCCAGCGCAGAGCGGGGGGGGGTCTACAATGAGCAGTTCTTC.

On this clone itself: The junction and the germline gene differ at one end; a read error may be behind it. This chain joins TRBV5-4 and TRBJ2-3, with 10 bases aligning to TRBD2. Germline CDR1 reads SGHNT; CDR2 reads YYREEE (reference sequence). CDR3 length: 13 amino acids. The CDR3 DNA reads TGTGCCAGCAGCTTGGAACCGGGACTAGCGCTAACTTTT. Encoded protein: CASSLEPGLALTF.